The 22 T cell receptor beta chains below come from one sample, sequenced in a study of blood T cell repertoires in COVID-19. Sequencing was performed with immunoSEQ multiplex PCR; in TCRdb, only in-frame clones are kept and a portion is missing. The profile shows roughly 120,000 clones, around 84% of them singletons. The specimen was peripheral blood. These receptors originate from a man aged 40-55 years with acute or convalescent COVID-19.

The CDR3 DNA reads as TGTGCCAGCAGCCCCGGGACTCCTACCTACAATGAGCAGTTCTTC. As protein: CASSPGTPTYNEQFF. This chain joins TRBV7-3 and TRBJ2-1, with a weak D call TRBD2 (6 bases). The CDR3 spans 15 residues. In germline, CDR1 is SGHTA, CDR2 FQGTGA. V was cut by 5 bases and J by 2 bases, with 13 bases left in between.

The chain carries TRBV7-3 and TRBJ2-3; 10 nucleotides agree with TRBD1. Germline values: CDR1 SGHTA, CDR2 FQGTGA. After removal of 5 bases from V and 12 bases from J, the junction contained 8 bases not matched to a gene. There are 13 residues in the CDR3. The CDR3 sequence is CASSSAGTGVQYF. The DNA of the CDR3 is TGTGCCAGCAGCAGCGCCGGGACAGGGGTCCAGTATTTT.

The genes are TRBV28 and TRBJ2-5; D perhaps matches TRBD2 (5 bases). Germline lookup yields CDR1 MDHEN and CDR2 SYDVKM. The CDR3 is made up of 11 amino acids. Trimming shortened V by 11 bases and J by 5 bases, and 12 bases separated the two germline ends. The CDR3, as DNA: TGTGCCTCAGAGGGTGTGGAGACCCAGTACTTC. Its protein is CASEGVETQYF.

This clone occurred once. The chain carries TRBV6-5 and TRBJ1-1, with unresolved D. The CDR3 consists of 14 residues. Germline CDR1 is MNHEY and CDR2 is SVGAGI. Trimming stripped 0 bases from V and 7 bases from J, with 12 bases between. This chain's CDR3 is CASSYSMGTGEAFF. CDR3 bases: TGTGCCAGCAGTTACTCGATGGGCACCGGTGAAGCTTTCTTT.

The CDR3 loop is CASRRGTGGVNEQFF. The CDR3 coding sequence is TGTGCCAGCAGGAGGGGGACAGGGGGCGTCAATGAGCAGTTCTTC. J is TRBJ2-1 and V is TRBV27, with 12 bases fitting TRBD1. The germline CDR1 and CDR2 sequences are MNHEY and SMNVEV (reference sequence). The CDR3 is 15 amino acids. V shed 6 bases and J 6 bases; nucleotides not matched to a gene: 6.

The V call is TRBV6-5, the J call TRBJ2-1, with a possible D match to TRBD2 (5 bases). Germline CDR1 reads MNHEY; CDR2 reads SVGAGI. With 0 bases removed from V and 4 bases from J, the gap between germline ends came to 10 bases. The CDR3 spans 15 residues. The CDR3, as DNA: TGTGCCAGCAGTTACTCACTAGGGCCTTACAATGAGCAGTTCTTC. Its translation: CASSYSLGPYNEQFF.

The V gene is TRBV5-6, the J gene TRBJ1-2; the match to TRBD1 covers 9 bases. Germline V gives CDR1 SGHDT, CDR2 YYEEEE. CDR3 size: 15 residues. With V trimmed by 4 bases and J by 1 base, 5 bases remained unmatched. CDR3: CASSPWDRVNYGYTF. In DNA, the CDR3 is TGTGCCAGCAGCCCCTGGGACAGGGTTAACTATGGCTACACCTTC. The variable domain in full, completed from reference TRBV5-6 and TRBJ1-2, reads DAGVTQSPTHLIKTRGQQVTLRCSPKSGHDTVSWYQQALGQGPQFIFQYYEEEERQRGNFPDRFSGHQFPNYSSELNVNALLLGDSALYLCASSPWDRVNYGYTFGSGTRLTVV.

The V gene is TRBV14, the J gene TRBJ2-7, with a weak D call TRBD2 (5 bases). V lost 1 base to trimming and J lost 0 bases, with 10 bases between them. CDR3 size: 15 residues. Germline CDR1 and CDR2: SGHDN and FVKESK. The DNA for the CDR3 is TGTGCCAGCAGCCAAGGGTCGGGATACTCCTACGAGCAGTACTTC. Amino acids: CASSQGSGYSYEQYF.

The chain uses TRBV6-5 and TRBJ1-4; D might be TRBD1 (6 bases). Germline CDR1 reads MNHEY; CDR2 reads SVGAGI. This CDR3 region has 15 residues. The germline V and J ends were trimmed by 2 bases and 0 bases, with 7 bases remaining between them. The CDR3 loop is CASSYGGTTNEKLFF. The CDR3 nucleotides are TGTGCCAGCAGTTACGGGGGCACAACTAATGAAAAACTGTTTTTT.

The chain carries TRBV6-1 and TRBJ2-3; D gene uncertain. V gave up 0 bases and J gave up 0 bases, with 10 bases separating them. CDR1 and CDR2 (germline): MNHNS, SASEGT. There are 16 residues in the CDR3. The CDR3 loop is CASSEAQAVSTDTQYF. In DNA form, the CDR3 reads TGTGCCAGCAGTGAAGCCCAGGCTGTTAGCACAGATACGCAGTATTTT.

This clone was picked up one time. This rearrangement joins TRBV4-2 to TRBJ2-2; 7 bases are a match to TRBD2. The CDR3 is made up of 15 amino acids. The ends lost 0 bases at V and 6 bases at J; junction bases unmatched: 4. Germline V lookup: CDR1 LGHNA, CDR2 YNFKEQ. In DNA form, the CDR3 reads TGTGCCAGCAGCCAAGATAGCCGGGGGGCCGGGGAGCTGTTTTTT. Its protein is CASSQDSRGAGELFF.

This chain links TRBV6-5 with TRBJ1-2, with a weak D call TRBD1 (5 bases). This CDR3 has 14 amino acids. Germline loops: CDR1 MNHEY, CDR2 SVGAGI. The V end lost 6 bases, the J end lost 4 bases, and 15 bases lay between the germline ends. CDR3 DNA sequence: TGTGCCAGCAGCTGGGGCTCCACCGGCTATGGCTACACCTTC. It codes for CASSWGSTGYGYTF.

The chain links TRBV5-1 to TRBJ2-2, with 7 bases identical to TRBD1. The ends lost 4 bases at V and 4 bases at J; junction bases unmatched: 7. This CDR3 spans 15 amino acids. Germline CDR1 and CDR2: SGHRS and YFSETQ. CDR3 in amino acids: CASSPKEGATGELFF. CDR3 DNA sequence: TGCGCCAGCAGCCCTAAAGAGGGGGCCACCGGGGAGCTGTTTTTT.

The CDR3 loop reads CASSHRLAGSYEQYF. Here the CDR3 DNA reads TGTGCCAGCAGCCACAGGCTAGCGGGCTCCTACGAGCAGTACTTC. V gene TRBV4-2 combines with J gene TRBJ2-7; TRBD2 matches 8 bases. The CDR3 totals 15 residues. Germline CDR1 reads LGHNA; CDR2 reads YNFKEQ. The V segment lost 3 bases and the J segment 0 bases; nucleotides outside the gene matches: 4.

The table lists this clone with a few counts. This chain uses TRBV6-4 with TRBJ2-2; tentative D call: TRBD1 (6 bases). Germline CDR1 reads MRHNA; CDR2 reads SNTAGT. The CDR3 extends over 15 amino acids. Trimming cost V 5 bases and J 1 base, with 11 bases left between them. CDR3 nucleotide sequence: TGTGCCAGCAGTCCCGACAGGATGAACACCGGGGAGCTGTTTTTT. As protein: CASSPDRMNTGELFF.

This rearrangement joins TRBV2 to TRBJ1-4, with D unclear. The CDR3 is 12 amino acids. Germline lookup yields CDR1 SNHLY and CDR2 FYNNEI. Between the trimmed V and J ends, which lost 8 bases and 1 base, there was a span of 5 bases. This chain's CDR3 is CASRVTNEKLFF. The CDR3 DNA reads TGTGCCAGCCGGGTAACTAATGAAAAACTGTTTTTT.

This clone showed up just once. The chain has TRBV7-9 and TRBJ2-5, with 9 bases lining up with TRBD1. Per germline, CDR1 SEHNR and CDR2 FQNEAQ (reference sequence). The CDR3 totals 17 residues. V trimming: 5 bases; J trimming: 1 base; junction bases outside the gene matches: 11. The DNA for the CDR3 is TGTGCCAGCAGCGTCCCGGGACAGGGTATACTCCAAGAGACCCAGTACTTC. Translated, it gives CASSVPGQGILQETQYF.

The gene calls are TRBV7-2 and TRBJ1-2; 8 bases line up with TRBD1. With 1 base clipped from V and 4 bases from J, the junction kept 11 bases outside the gene matches. This CDR3 is built from 17 residues. CDR1 is SGHTA and CDR2 is FQGNSA in the germline V gene. DNA for the CDR3: TGTGCCAGCAGCTTAGTCCCCCGGACAGGGAGTTCCTATGGCTACACCTTC. This encodes CASSLVPRTGSSYGYTF.

This clone was seen only a few times. The chain couples TRBV6-1 to TRBJ1-1; TRBD1 is a possible D gene (6 bases). This CDR3 comprises 16 residues. The V gene lost 2 bases and the J gene lost 8 bases, with 21 bases spanning the gap. From germline, CDR1 is MNHNS and CDR2 SASEGT. CDR3 sequence reads: CASSEPHGGTAAEAFF. The CDR3 nucleotides read TGTGCCAGCAGTGAACCCCATGGGGGCACGGCGGCGGAAGCTTTCTTT.

The chain couples TRBV6-5 to TRBJ1-3; tentative D call: TRBD1 (6 bases). This CDR3 is 14 amino acids long. V was trimmed by 6 bases and J by 0 bases, leaving 9 bases between them. Germline values: CDR1 MNHEY, CDR2 SVGAGI. CDR3 sequence (DNA): TGTGCCAGCAGGGAGACAGGCTCTGGAAACACCATATATTTT. Amino acids: CASRETGSGNTIYF.

In its sample, this clone was seen once. The chain recombines TRBV2 with TRBJ2-3, with 7 bases aligning to TRBD2. CDR3 length: 13 amino acids. Germline-derived CDR1 and CDR2 are SNHLY and FYNNEI. After removal of 7 bases from V and 4 bases from J, the junction contained 5 bases not matched to a gene. CDR3: CASKGGSSDTQYF. CDR3 coding DNA: TGTGCCAGCAAGGGCGGGAGTTCAGATACGCAGTATTTT.

The chain is built from TRBV4-3 and TRBJ1-1, with D perhaps TRBD1 (5 bases). Germline V lookup: CDR1 LGHNA, CDR2 YSLEER. This CDR3 spans 13 amino acids. V lost 0 bases, J lost 11 bases, and 13 bases lay in between. The CDR3 DNA reads TGCGCCAGCAGCCAAGATAAAGGACAAGTGGCTTTCTTT. Amino acid sequence: CASSQDKGQVAFF.